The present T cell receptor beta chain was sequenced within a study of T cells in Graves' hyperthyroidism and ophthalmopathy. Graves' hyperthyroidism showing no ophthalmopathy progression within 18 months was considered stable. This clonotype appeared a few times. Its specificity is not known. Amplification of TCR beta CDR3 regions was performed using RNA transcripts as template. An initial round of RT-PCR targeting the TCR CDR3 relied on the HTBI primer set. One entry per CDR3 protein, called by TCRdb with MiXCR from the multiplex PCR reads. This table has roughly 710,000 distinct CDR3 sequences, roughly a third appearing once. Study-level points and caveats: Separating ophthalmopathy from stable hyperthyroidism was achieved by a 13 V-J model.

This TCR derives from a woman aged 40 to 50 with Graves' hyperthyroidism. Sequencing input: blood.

The DNA for the CDR3 is TGTGCCAGCAGCCAGGGAATGGGGGCTGGGGCCAACGTCCTGACTTTC. Its protein product is CASSQGMGAGANVLTF. This chain joins TRBV11-2 and TRBJ2-6; D tentatively fits TRBD1 or TRBD2 (5 bases each). V was shortened by 5 bases and J by 2 bases, with 13 bases between the two germline ends. This CDR3 has 16 residues. In germline, CDR1 is SGHAT, CDR2 FQNNGV.